Listed here are 17 T cell receptor beta chains from one sample, sequenced in a study of T cell clonality in common variable immunodeficiency. The protocol was immunoSEQ multiplex PCR, while the TCRdb copy is restricted to in-frame clones and leaves out a portion. Altogether roughly 52,000 clones were found in the sample, and no singletons occur. The sequenced sample was peripheral blood mononuclear cells. Receptors originate from a person aged 18 to 75 in good health.

At least ten counts were recorded for this clone. The read stops 3 residues short of the end of the CDR3; the missing end is completed from the germline J gene. The chain uses TRBV19 and TRBJ2-1; D remains unclear. This CDR3 is built from 14 residues. Trimming removed 2 bases from V and 8 bases from J, with 13 bases in between. Germline CDR1 reads LNHDA; CDR2 reads SQIVND (reference sequence). The CDR3 bases that were read are TGTGCCAGTAGTATAACGGGTCTAACGTATGAG. Translating gives CASSITGLTYE. The whole CDR3 protein reads CASSITGLTYEQFF.

In this sample, this clone turned up many times. The CDR3 goes on 3 residues after the read ends, and that part is filled in from the germline J gene. The V and J genes are TRBV10-3 and TRBJ2-7; 7 bases align to TRBD2. CDR3 size: 13 residues. Trimming took 2 bases from V and 6 from J; bases not matched to a gene: 4. The V gene's germline CDR1 is ENHRY and CDR2 SYGVKD. The chain's CDR3 is CAISEGGSREQYF. The sequenced CDR3 bases are TGTGCCATCAGTGAGGGCGGGAGCCGCGAG.

This clone was observed at least ten times. From the germline J gene comes the end of the CDR3, since the read stops 3 residues before it. The chain couples TRBV20-1 to TRBJ2-3, with 13 bases matching TRBD2. CDR1 DFQATT and CDR2 SNEGSKA come from the germline V gene (reference sequence). V shed 5 bases, J shed 6 bases, and the junction held 11 bases outside the gene matches. CDR3 size: 16 residues. Incomplete CDR3 DNA: TGCAGTGCTCCCCGGAGGACTAGCGGGAGAGGGGATACG. The encoded protein is CSAPRRTSGRGDT. The full CDR3 sequence reads CSAPRRTSGRGDTQYF.

This clone appeared many times. From the germline J gene comes the end of the CDR3, since the read stops 3 residues before it. The chain has TRBV2 and TRBJ2-3, with 10 bases fitting TRBD2. Germline CDR1 reads SNHLY; CDR2 reads FYNNEI. This CDR3 is built from 17 residues. The J segment lost 4 bases and the V segment lost 6 bases, leaving 13 bases of the junction unmatched. The CDR3 reads CASRREIAGGSPDTQYF. The sequenced CDR3 bases are TGTGCCAGCAGGAGAGAAATAGCGGGAGGAAGCCCAGATACG.

This clone was recorded a few times. Read data end 3 residues before the CDR3 end; the end is taken from the germline J gene. V and J are TRBV7-8 and TRBJ2-3, with 7 bases identical to TRBD2. V lost 5 bases, J lost 7 bases, and 9 bases stayed unmatched. Germline V gives CDR1 SGHVS, CDR2 FQNEAQ. CDR3 length: 14 amino acids. The covered CDR3 bases are TGTGCCAGCAGCCCCCGGGGGGAAGGGTATACG. It is translated as CASSPRGEGYT. Given in full, the CDR3 is CASSPRGEGYTQYF.

This clone was counted at least ten times. The read finishes 3 residues shy of the CDR3 end, and the germline J gene is used to complete it. The chain employs TRBV6-2 or TRBV6-3 and TRBJ2-1; D might be TRBD2 (6 bases). Germline lookup yields CDR1 MNHEY and CDR2 SVGEGT. The CDR3 is made up of 12 amino acids. Trimming took off 6 bases at V and 9 bases at J, with 12 bases between the two ends. The DNA read from the CDR3 is TGTGCCAGCAGCCCGACTAGGTTTGAG. It yields the protein CASSPTRFE. The whole CDR3 protein reads CASSPTRFEQFF.

This clone was seen many times. Coverage ceases 3 residues before the CDR3 finishes, and the germline J gene fills in the end. The chain recombines TRBV19 with TRBJ2-2, with D possibly TRBD2 on 5 matching bases. CDR3 size: 15 residues. Germline-derived CDR1 and CDR2 are LNHDA and SQIVND (reference sequence). Trimming removed 3 bases from V and 0 bases from J, with 8 bases in between. This CDR3 is CASSMYGANTGELFF. The sequenced CDR3 bases are TGTGCCAGTAGTATGTACGGGGCGAACACCGGGGAG.

To note about this clone: The read gets to within 3 residues of the CDR3 end, and the germline J gene fills in the rest. The chain has TRBV19 and TRBJ1-2, with D uncertain. This CDR3 contains 15 residues. The germline V gene encodes CDR1 LNHDA and CDR2 SQIVND (reference sequence). The chain's CDR3 is CASRSTSGSRDTYTF. CDR3 DNA (partial): TGTGCCAGTAGATCCACTAGCGGGAGTCGGGATACC. The variable domain in full, completed from reference TRBV19 and TRBJ1-2, reads DGGITQSPKYLFRKEGQNVTLSCEQNLNHDAMYWYRQDPGQGLRLIYYSQIVNDFQKGDIAEGYSVSREKKESFPLTVTSAQKNPTAFYLCASRSTSGSRDTYTFGSGTRLTVV.

This clone was seen at least ten times. The CDR3 is cut off 3 residues early in the read; its end comes from the germline J gene. The chain employs TRBV18 and TRBJ2-5, with D maybe TRBD1 (6 bases). Germline V CDR1 and CDR2: KGHSH, LQKENI. Trimming left V 3 bases short and J 4 bases short, with 12 bases between. The CDR3 is 14 amino acids. Incomplete CDR3 DNA: TGTGCCAGCTCACCCCTGACAGGTGGAGAGACC. It specifies CASSPLTGGET. The entire CDR3 sequence reads CASSPLTGGETQYF.

This clone was seen repeatedly, ten times or more. Coverage ceases 3 residues before the CDR3 finishes, and the germline J gene fills in the end. The chain uses TRBV7-3 and TRBJ1-2; 8 nucleotides match TRBD1. Germline CDR1 reads SGHTA; CDR2 reads FQGTGA. J was trimmed by 3 bases and V by 5 bases; bases with no gene match: 8. This CDR3 has 15 amino acids. CDR3 protein: CASSLTGGWDYGYTF. The sequenced part of the CDR3 DNA is TGTGCCAGCAGCCTCACAGGGGGTTGGGACTATGGC.

The sample holds many counts of this clone. The CDR3 end lies 3 residues beyond the end of the read and is filled in from the germline J gene. The chain joins TRBV5-1 to TRBJ1-3; TRBD1 might be the D (6 bases). Trimming took off 2 bases at V and 1 base at J, with 10 bases between the two ends. The CDR3 extends over 15 amino acids. Germline loops: CDR1 SGHRS, CDR2 YFSETQ. The CDR3 region is CASSLNTGSGNTIYF. The sequenced CDR3 bases are TGCGCCAGCAGCTTAAATACAGGGTCTGGAAACACC.

This clone was seen only a few times. The read ends 3 residues early relative to the CDR3; the germline J gene fills the gap. The V gene is TRBV18, the J gene TRBJ1-1; D remains ambiguous. The CDR3 covers 12 residues. CDR1 KGHSH and CDR2 LQKENI come from the germline V gene. With 5 bases removed from V and 3 bases from J, the gap between germline ends came to 7 bases. The part of the CDR3 DNA that was read is TGTGCCAGCTCAGGTTCGGACACTGAA. It translates to CASSGSDTE. The whole CDR3 is CASSGSDTEAFF.

In its sample, this clone was seen many times. The CDR3 end falls 3 residues outside the read, so it is completed with the germline J gene. This chain uses TRBV2 with TRBJ2-4; 11 positions match TRBD2. The CDR3 loop spans 17 amino acids. With V trimmed by 1 base and J by 0 bases, 2 bases remained unmatched. CDR1 SNHLY and CDR2 FYNNEI come from the germline V gene. Incomplete CDR3 DNA: TGTGCCAGCAGTGAAGGGGGACTAGCGGTAGCCAAAAACATT. It codes for CASSEGGLAVAKNI. The CDR3 in full is CASSEGGLAVAKNIQYF.

At least ten counts were recorded for this clone. The DNA ends 3 residues before the CDR3 does, and the rest of the CDR3 is filled in from the germline J gene. The V gene is TRBV29-1, the J gene TRBJ2-4; D ambiguous. V gave up 4 bases and J gave up 3 bases, with 13 bases separating them. This CDR3 is built from 14 residues. In germline, CDR1 is SQVTM, CDR2 ANQGSEA. CDR3 residues: CSVVAEFGKNIQYF. The covered CDR3 bases are TGCAGCGTTGTGGCGGAGTTTGGCAAAAACATT.

This clone was seen at least ten times. The CDR3 goes on 3 residues after the read ends, and that part is filled in from the germline J gene. This chain connects TRBV6-2 or TRBV6-3 to TRBJ1-5, with 8 bases lining up with TRBD1. From germline, CDR1 is MNHEY and CDR2 SVGEGT. Germline trimming cut 4 bases from V and 5 bases from J; bases unmatched to any gene: 7. The CDR3 loop spans 15 amino acids. CDR3 region: CASSSRTGRDQPQHF. The sequenced part of the CDR3 DNA is TGTGCCAGCAGTTCCCGGACAGGGCGGGATCAGCCC.

Ten or more counts support this clone. The read falls 3 residues short of the CDR3 end, and the missing part is taken from the germline J gene. This rearrangement joins TRBV5-1 to TRBJ1-6; 9 bases line up with TRBD1. Germline assignment: CDR1 SGHRS and CDR2 YFSETQ. The CDR3 totals 15 residues. Trimming took 2 bases from V and 7 from J; bases not matched to a gene: 4. CDR3 sequence reads: CASSLLTGGNSPLHF. Partial CDR3 DNA: TGCGCCAGCAGCTTATTGACAGGGGGAAATTCACCC. Full variable domain (rest looked up from reference TRBV5-1 and TRBJ1-6): KAGVTQTPRYLIKTRGQQVTLSCSPISGHRSVSWYQQTPGQGLQFLFEYFSETQRNKGNFPGRFSGRQFSNSRSEMNVSTLELGDSALYLCASSLLTGGNSPLHFGNGTRLTVT.

This clone has ten or more counts. The read is 3 residues too short to cover the CDR3 end, so that end is filled in from the germline J gene. This rearrangement joins TRBV2 to TRBJ1-6; D is unclear. This CDR3 is built from 14 residues. Germline V lookup: CDR1 SNHLY, CDR2 FYNNEI. The ends were cut back, 10 bases at V and 10 bases at J, with 20 bases in the middle. CDR3 DNA, as far as it was read: TGTGCCAACGTGCCCGGGTCCGAATTATCACCC. As protein: CANVPGSELSP. The complete CDR3 sequence is CANVPGSELSPLHF.